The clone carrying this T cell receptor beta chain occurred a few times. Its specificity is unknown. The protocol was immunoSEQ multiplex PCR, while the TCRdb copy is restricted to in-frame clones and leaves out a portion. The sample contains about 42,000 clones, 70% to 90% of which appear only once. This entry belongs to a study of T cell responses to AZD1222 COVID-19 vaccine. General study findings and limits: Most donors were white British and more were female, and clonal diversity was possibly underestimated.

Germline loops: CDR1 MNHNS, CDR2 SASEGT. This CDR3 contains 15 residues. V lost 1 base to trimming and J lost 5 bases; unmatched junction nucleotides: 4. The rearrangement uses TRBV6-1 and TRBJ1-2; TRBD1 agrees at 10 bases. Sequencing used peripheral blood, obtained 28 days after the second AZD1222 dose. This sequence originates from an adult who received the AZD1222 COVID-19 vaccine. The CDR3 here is CASSEVGTGEYGYTF. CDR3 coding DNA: TGTGCCAGCAGTGAAGTCGGGACAGGGGAGTATGGCTACACCTTC.